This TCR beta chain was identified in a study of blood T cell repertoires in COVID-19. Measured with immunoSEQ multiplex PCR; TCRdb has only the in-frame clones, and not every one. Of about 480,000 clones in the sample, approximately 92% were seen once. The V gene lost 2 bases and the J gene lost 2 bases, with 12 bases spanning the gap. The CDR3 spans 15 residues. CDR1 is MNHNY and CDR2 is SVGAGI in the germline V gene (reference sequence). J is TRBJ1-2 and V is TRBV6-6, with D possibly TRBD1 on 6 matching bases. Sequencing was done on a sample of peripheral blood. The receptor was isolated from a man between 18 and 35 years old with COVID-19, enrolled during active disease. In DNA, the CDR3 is TGTGCCAGCAGTTACACACAAGGGACAAACTATGGCTACACCTTC. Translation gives CASSYTQGTNYGYTF.